The subject of this entry is one T cell receptor (beta chain). This sample is part of a study of blood T cell repertoires in COVID-19. For the study at large: Samples of COVID-19 (acute and convalescent) were obtained from the United States, Italy and Spain. Nucleic acid was either cDNA or gDNA, and it came from T cells, B-cell-depleted T cells, or PBMCs.

The method was immunoSEQ multiplex PCR; TCRdb's version includes in-frame clones alone and lacks a portion of them. The repertoire holds roughly 15,000 clones, with 73% as singletons. The germline V gene has CDR1 SGHTA and CDR2 FQGNSA. The CDR3 runs to 13 residues. V shed 4 bases and J shed 4 bases, with 8 bases lying between them. The chain has TRBV7-2 and TRBJ1-3; no reliable D call. Sample: peripheral blood. This sequence was found in a boy aged 2 to 9 with active or convalescent COVID-19. CDR3 region: CASSSSNGNTIYF. The CDR3 DNA follows: TGTGCCAGCAGCTCCAGTAACGGAAACACCATATATTTT.